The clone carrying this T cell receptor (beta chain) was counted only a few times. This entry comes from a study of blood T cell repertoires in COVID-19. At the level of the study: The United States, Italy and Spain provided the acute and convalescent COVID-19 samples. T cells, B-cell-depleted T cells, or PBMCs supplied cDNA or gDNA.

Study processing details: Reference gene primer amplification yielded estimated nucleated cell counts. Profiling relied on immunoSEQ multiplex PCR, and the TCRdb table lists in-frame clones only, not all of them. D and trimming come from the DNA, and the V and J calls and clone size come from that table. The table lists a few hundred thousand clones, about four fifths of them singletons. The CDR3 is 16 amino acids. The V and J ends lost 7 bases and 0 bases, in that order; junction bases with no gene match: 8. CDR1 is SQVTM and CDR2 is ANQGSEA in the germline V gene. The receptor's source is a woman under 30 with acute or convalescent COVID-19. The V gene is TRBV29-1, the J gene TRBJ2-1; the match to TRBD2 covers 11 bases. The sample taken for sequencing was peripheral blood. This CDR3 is CSGLTSGSYSYNEQFF. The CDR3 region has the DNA TGCAGCGGACTCACTAGCGGGAGCTACTCCTACAATGAGCAGTTCTTC.